Below are 15 T cell receptor beta chains sequenced from a single sample in a study of T cell responses to AZD1222 COVID-19 vaccine. Method: immunoSEQ multiplex PCR; TCRdb's copy keeps in-frame clones and lacks some. The sample contains some 130,000 clones, around 90% of which appear only once. Material: peripheral blood, obtained on day 0 of AZD1222 vaccination. These receptors came from an adult in good health.

This clone appeared once. The chain has TRBV4-2 and TRBJ2-5; no definite D call. V lost 4 bases and J lost 1, with 13 bases in between. The germline V gene has CDR1 LGHNA and CDR2 YNFKEQ. This CDR3 is 15 amino acids long. CDR3 nucleotides: TGTGCCAGCAGCCCGGGCCCCGGAATCCAAGAGACCCAGTACTTC. It specifies CASSPGPGIQETQYF.

This clone has just one count. This rearrangement joins TRBV6-6 to TRBJ1-2; 7 bases agree with TRBD1. Trimming at V came to 2 bases and at J to 0 bases, leaving 3 bases not matched to a gene. The CDR3 extends over 15 amino acids. Germline lookup yields CDR1 MNHNY and CDR2 SVGAGI (reference sequence). The CDR3 sequence: CASSYRGTANYGYTF. As DNA, the CDR3 is TGTGCCAGCAGTTACCGCGGGACAGCTAACTATGGCTACACCTTC.

This clone has a single count. CDR3 protein: CASSSLGEGYQPQHF. The CDR3 coding sequence is TGTGCCAGCAGCTCTCTCGGAGAGGGGTATCAGCCCCAGCATTTT. V is TRBV5-8 and J is TRBJ1-5; a possible D gene is TRBD1 (5 bases). In germline, CDR1 is SGHTS, CDR2 YDEGEE. The CDR3 consists of 15 residues. Between the trimmed V and J ends, which lost 3 bases and 5 bases, there was a span of 15 bases.

CDR3 bases: TGTGCTAGTGGTTTGGCCGGGACAGGGGGAGGTGGCTACACCTTC. Its translation: CASGLAGTGGGGYTF. The chain recombines TRBV12-5 with TRBJ1-2; 11 bases align to TRBD1. With 1 base clipped from V and 7 bases from J, the junction kept 5 bases outside the gene matches. This CDR3 has 15 amino acids. Germline assignment: CDR1 LGHNT and CDR2 FRNRAP.

The chain joins TRBV7-9 to TRBJ1-3; 7 nucleotides line up with TRBD1. V shed 5 bases and J 0 bases; nucleotides not matched to a gene: 16. Germline CDR1 reads SEHNR; CDR2 reads FQNEAQ (reference sequence). This CDR3 has 19 amino acids. The CDR3 DNA reads as TGTGCCAGCAGCGGGGGGAGTGGGACAGCTTCGAGCTCTGGAAACACCATATATTTT. Translation: CASSGGSGTASSSGNTIYF.

Regarding this clone: This specimen includes other DNA sequences encoding the same CDR3. The V gene is TRBV6-2 or TRBV6-3, the J gene TRBJ1-5; tentative D call: TRBD1 (6 bases). V was trimmed by 3 bases and J by 2 bases, leaving 11 bases between them. CDR3 length equals 15 residues. Germline-derived CDR1 and CDR2 are MNHEY and SVGEGT. CDR3 amino acids: CASSYPGGRNQPQHF. Here the CDR3 DNA reads TGTGCCAGCAGTTATCCTGGGGGCCGCAATCAGCCCCAGCATTTT.

The chain employs TRBV4-2 and TRBJ1-2; no reliable D call. CDR3 size: 16 residues. Germline V gene sequence: CDR1 LGHNA, CDR2 YNFKEQ. Trimming pared 3 bases from V and 3 bases from J, leaving 17 bases between. This CDR3 reads CASSQPPAATYYGYTF. CDR3 DNA: TGTGCCAGCAGCCAGCCGCCGGCAGCGACGTACTATGGCTACACCTTC.

This sequence joins TRBV7-8 and TRBJ1-5; 9 bases fit TRBD1. The CDR3 totals 17 residues. Unmatched junction bases numbered 10, after V lost 3 bases and J lost 4 bases. Germline V lookup: CDR1 SGHVS, CDR2 FQNEAQ. CDR3 in DNA: TGTGCCAGCAGCTTTACAGGGGGCAACCGACTTAATCAGCCCCAGCATTTT. Its translation is CASSFTGGNRLNQPQHF.

The chain carries TRBV3-1 (or the pseudogene TRBV3-2) and TRBJ1-2; D unresolved. Germline CDR1 LGHDT, CDR2 YNNKEL (reference sequence). The CDR3 has 13 residues. The germline V and J ends were trimmed by 5 bases and 2 bases, with 9 bases remaining between them. CDR3 region: CASSVDLNYGYTF. DNA of the CDR3: TGTGCCAGCAGCGTCGACCTCAACTATGGCTACACCTTC.

The CDR3 DNA reads as TGTGCCAGCAGCTTCAGGCTGGGGGCCACTGAAGCTTTCTTT. Translated: CASSFRLGATEAFF. The J gene is TRBJ1-1, the V gene TRBV11-2; weak D call: TRBD1 (6 bases). CDR1 is SGHAT and CDR2 is FQNNGV in the germline V gene. This CDR3 has 14 residues. V dropped 3 bases and J dropped 4 bases, with 12 bases sitting between them.

The chain combines TRBV6-5 with TRBJ1-1; 11 nucleotides match TRBD1. The CDR3 is 14 residues long. Germline V gives CDR1 MNHEY, CDR2 SVGAGI. V lost 6 bases and J lost 7; bases outside the gene matches: 7. The CDR3, as DNA: TGTGCCAGCAGCGGGACAGGGGGTCAGGGTGAAGCTTTCTTT. This codes for CASSGTGGQGEAFF.

V usage is TRBV30 and J usage is TRBJ2-1; D gene ambiguous. Trimming took 1 base from V and 3 from J, leaving 7 bases between them. CDR1 GTSNPN and CDR2 SVGIG come from the germline V gene (reference sequence). This CDR3 has 13 residues. Written as DNA, the CDR3 is TGTGCCTGGAGTGAGCAGGTCTACAATGAGCAGTTCTTC. Amino acid sequence: CAWSEQVYNEQFF.

The chain combines TRBV27 with TRBJ1-1, with D unclear. Germline CDR1 reads MNHEY; CDR2 reads SMNVEV (reference sequence). V lost 2 bases and J 1 base, leaving 5 bases between the germline ends. The CDR3 is made up of 13 amino acids. The CDR3 region has the DNA TGTGCCAGCAGTTTAAAACGGAACACTGAAGCTTTCTTT. The encoded protein is CASSLKRNTEAFF.

The chain joins TRBV7-9 to TRBJ1-1; D may be TRBD1 (6 bases). The CDR3 extends over 14 amino acids. V lost 5 bases and J lost 0, with 10 bases in between. Germline V gene sequence: CDR1 SEHNR, CDR2 FQNEAQ (reference sequence). This CDR3 is CASSLGGLNTEAFF. The CDR3 DNA reads as TGTGCCAGCAGCCTAGGGGGACTGAACACTGAAGCTTTCTTT.

The sample holds a few counts of this clone. The chain is built from TRBV28 and TRBJ2-3; TRBD2 matches 14 bases. Germline assignment: CDR1 MDHEN and CDR2 SYDVKM. After removal of 3 bases from V and 0 bases from J, the junction contained 8 bases not matched to a gene. The CDR3 contains 19 residues. The CDR3 region is CASSLSGTSGRASTDTQYF. The DNA of the CDR3 is TGTGCCAGCAGTTTGTCCGGGACTAGCGGGAGAGCGAGCACAGATACGCAGTATTTT. The full variable domain, with the rest looked up from reference TRBV28 and TRBJ2-3, is DVKVTQSSRYLVKRTGEKVFLECVQDMDHENMFWYRQDPGLGLRLIYFSYDVKMKEKGDIPEGYSVSREKKERFSLILESASTNQTSMYLCASSLSGTSGRASTDTQYFGPGTRLTVL.